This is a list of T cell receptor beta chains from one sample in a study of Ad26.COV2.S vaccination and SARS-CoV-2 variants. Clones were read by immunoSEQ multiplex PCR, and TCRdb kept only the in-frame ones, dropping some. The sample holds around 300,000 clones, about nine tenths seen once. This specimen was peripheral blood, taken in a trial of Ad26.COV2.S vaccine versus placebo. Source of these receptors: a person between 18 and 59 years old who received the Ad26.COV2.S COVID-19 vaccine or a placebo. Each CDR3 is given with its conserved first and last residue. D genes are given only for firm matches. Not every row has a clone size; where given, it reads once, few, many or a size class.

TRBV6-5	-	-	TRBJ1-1	TGTGCCAGCAGCTCCGAGCTTTGGAGCACTGAAGCTTTCTTT	CASSSELWSTEAFF
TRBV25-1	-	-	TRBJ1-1	TGTGCCAGCAGTGAATATAGGCTCGGGGGTTGGACTGAAGCTTTCTTT	CASSEYRLGGWTEAFF
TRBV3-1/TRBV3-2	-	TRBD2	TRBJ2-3	TGTGCCAGCAGCCTCGGACTAGCGGGGTTTGATACGCAGTATTTT	CASSLGLAGFDTQYF
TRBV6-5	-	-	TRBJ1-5	TGTGCCAGCAATTTGGGGGGCAATCAGCCCCAGCATTTT	CASNLGGNQPQHF
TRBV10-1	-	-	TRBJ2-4	TGCGCCAGCAGTGAGGACCCCCTGTCCAAAAACATTCAGTACTTC	CASSEDPLSKNIQYF
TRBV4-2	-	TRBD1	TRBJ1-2	TGTGCCAGCAGCCCTCCCCCGGGACAGGGGACATTAGCGGCCGGCTACACCTTC	CASSPPPGQGTLAAGYTF
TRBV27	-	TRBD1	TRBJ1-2	TGTGCCAGCAGTTTCTCAGTACAGGGGAACTATGGCTACACCTTC	CASSFSVQGNYGYTF
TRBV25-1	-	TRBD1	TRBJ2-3	TGTGCCAGCAGTGAATACGACAGGGAAACAGATACGCAGTATTTT	CASSEYDRETDTQYF
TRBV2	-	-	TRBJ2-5	TGTGCCAGCAGTGAAGAGGGGGTGGTTAGGGTAGAGACCCAGTACTTC	CASSEEGVVRVETQYF
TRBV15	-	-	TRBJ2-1	TGTGCCACCAGCAGGATCGAGGGAGTGTACAATGAGCAGTTCTTC	CATSRIEGVYNEQFF
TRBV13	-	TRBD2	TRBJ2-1	TGTGCCAGCAGCTTAGGCGACCTGACTAGCGGGGGAAATGAGCAGTTCTTC	CASSLGDLTSGGNEQFF
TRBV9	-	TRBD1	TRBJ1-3	TGTGCCAGCAGCGTAGCGGGGGGGATCTTCCGACAGGGAGACGGAAACACCATATATTTT	CASSVAGGIFRQGDGNTIYF
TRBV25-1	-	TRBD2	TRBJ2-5	TGTGCCAGCAGTGAATGGGGGGGTGGGACCCAGTACTTC	CASSEWGGGTQYF
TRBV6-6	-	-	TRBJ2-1	TGTGCCAGCAGTTACTCAAGGGGGTACAATGAGCAGTTCTTC	CASSYSRGYNEQFF
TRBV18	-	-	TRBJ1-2	TGTGCCAGCTCACCACGGACGGATGCTGGAAACTATGGCTACACCTTC	CASSPRTDAGNYGYTF
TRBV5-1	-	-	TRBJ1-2	TGCGCCAGCAAAGGTGGAGGGAACTATGGCTACACCTTC	CASKGGGNYGYTF
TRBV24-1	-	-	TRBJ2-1	TGTGCCACCAGTGATCCACGGGTTAGTGGCGGCAATGAGCAGTTCTTC	CATSDPRVSGGNEQFF
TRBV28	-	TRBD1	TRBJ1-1	TGTGCCAGCAGCCCTCAGGGGGCATCCACTGAAGCTTTCTTT	CASSPQGASTEAFF
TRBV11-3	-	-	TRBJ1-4	TGTGCCAGCAGCCCCCCGTGGGAGGACCCCGTCGCCCGAAAACTGTTTTTT	CASSPPWEDPVARKLFF
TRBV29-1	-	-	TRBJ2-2	TGCAGCGTTTGTTTGGGGAACACCGGGGAGCTGTTTTTT	CSVCLGNTGELFF
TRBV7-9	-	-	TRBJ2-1	TGTGCTTGCTCTGGGGGACGAAGTGAGCAGTTCTTC	CACSGGRSEQFF
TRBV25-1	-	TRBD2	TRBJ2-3	TGTGCCAGCAGGGGCGGGACTAGCGGGAGATTGGATACGCAGTATTTT	CASRGGTSGRLDTQYF
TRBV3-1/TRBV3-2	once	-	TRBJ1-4	TGTGCCAGCAGCCATAAAGCAACTAATGAAAAACTGTTTTTT	CASSHKATNEKLFF
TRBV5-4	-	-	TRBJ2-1	TGTGCCAGTAGCCCGACAGAGGTCCTCTACAATGAGCAGTTCTTC	CASSPTEVLYNEQFF
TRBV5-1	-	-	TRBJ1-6	TGCGCCAGCAGCTTAAGTGGGTTACGGTCACCCCTCCACTTT	CASSLSGLRSPLHF
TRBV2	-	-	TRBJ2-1	TGTGCCAGCAGCGAACGACAGGTGTGGGTTTACAATGAGCAGTTCTTC	CASSERQVWVYNEQFF
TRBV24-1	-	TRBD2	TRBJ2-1	TGTGCCACCAGTGATTCCAGACTAGCCGGTTCCGGCAATGAGCAGTTCTTC	CATSDSRLAGSGNEQFF
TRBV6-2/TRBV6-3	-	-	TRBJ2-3	TGTGCCAGCAGCCAATCAGGAGATACGCAGTATTTT	CASSQSGDTQYF
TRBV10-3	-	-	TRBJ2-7	TGTGCCATCAGTGAGGCCTGGGAGCAGTACTTC	CAISEAWEQYF
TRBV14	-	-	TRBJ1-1	TGTGCCAGCAGCCAGAGTTGGCCGGGTGAAGCTTTCTTT	CASSQSWPGEAFF
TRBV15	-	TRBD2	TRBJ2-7	TGTGCCACCAGTCTGGGGGGGGTCGAGCAGTACTTC	CATSLGGVEQYF
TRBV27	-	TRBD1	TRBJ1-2	TGTGCCAGCAGCTGGGACAGGGAGTACTATGGCTACACCTTC	CASSWDREYYGYTF
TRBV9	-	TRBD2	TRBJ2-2	TGTGCCAGCAGCGTTAGCGGGGGGGCTACCGGGGAGCTGTTTTTT	CASSVSGGATGELFF
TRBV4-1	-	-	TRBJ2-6	TGCGCCAGCAGCCAAGAGTTTATCGGGCGGGACATACTATCCTCTGGGGCCAACGTCCTGACTTTC	CASSQEFIGRDILSSGANVLTF
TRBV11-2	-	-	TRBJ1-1	TGTGCCAGCAGCAGGGGGGGTGGAGCTTTCTTT	CASSRGGGAFF
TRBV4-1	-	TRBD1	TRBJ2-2	TGCGCCAGCAGCCAAGAACAGGGGGCTGTCACCGGGGAGCTGTTTTTT	CASSQEQGAVTGELFF
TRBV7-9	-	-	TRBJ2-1	TGTGCCAGCAGCGACCAAGGGACCACCTACAATGAGCAGTTCTTC	CASSDQGTTYNEQFF
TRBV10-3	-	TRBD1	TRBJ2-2	TGTGCCATCAGTGCGGGACAGGTATACACCGGGGAGCTGTTTTTT	CAISAGQVYTGELFF
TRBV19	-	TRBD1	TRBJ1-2	TGTGCCAGTAGTTTGGGACAGGGGGCAACGTATGGCTACACCTTC	CASSLGQGATYGYTF
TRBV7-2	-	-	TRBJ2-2	TGTGCCAGCAGCTTGTGGGTGAACACCGGGGAGCTGTTTTTT	CASSLWVNTGELFF
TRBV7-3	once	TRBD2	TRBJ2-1	TGTGCCAGCAGCTTAACTAGCGGGAGTAACTACAATGAGCAGTTCTTC	CASSLTSGSNYNEQFF
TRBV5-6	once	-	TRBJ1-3	TGTGCCAGCAGCTTGGACAGGTACTCTGGAAACACCATATATTTT	CASSLDRYSGNTIYF
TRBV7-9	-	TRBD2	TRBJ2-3	TGTGCCAGCAGCTCGTACCCCGGGACTAGCGACACAGATACGCAGTATTTT	CASSSYPGTSDTDTQYF
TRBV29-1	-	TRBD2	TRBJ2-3	TGCAGCGTTGAGGGAGCGGGATTCACAGATACGCAGTATTTT	CSVEGAGFTDTQYF
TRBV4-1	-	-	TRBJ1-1	TGCGCCAGCAGCCAACCCCGTTGGGGCACTGAAGCTTTCTTT	CASSQPRWGTEAFF